This TCR beta chain was sequenced during a study of T cells after yellow fever vaccination (dated by TCRdb to between 2018 and 2020). In terms of the full investigation: Libraries from fractions with low cell numbers were prepared with the SMART-Seq v4 Ultra Low Input RNA kit. To follow T-cell clones before and after primary and booster YFV17D yellow fever vaccination, bulk TCR alpha and beta repertoires were sequenced over time. Two healthy male donors, one aged 18 to 30 and one aged 30 to 40 years, made up the cohort. Blood samples were taken at several timepoints before and after primary and secondary immunization, and bulk PBMC replicates and cell subsets were isolated. The paper's findings and limits, for the study overall: Most clones expanded after primary vaccination were re-detected after the booster (approximately 95% of CD4 and 88% of CD8), suggesting broad memory maintenance. A small share of clonotypes occurred in both CD4 and CD8 compartments, likely arising from convergent recombination. Computational filtering was required because FACS-sorted repertoires could contain abundant contaminating clonotypes from the bulk population. Because only a couple of donors were included in the study, the extent to which the findings can be generalized is limited. The secondary T-cell response was weaker than the primary response but faster, peaking on day 5 instead of day 15.

Concerning this clonotype: What antigen it recognizes has not been identified. Base qualities are not recorded, but no much larger clone differs from it by a single base.

Measured from the cysteine to the phenylalanine, the CDR3 is 11 residues long. Only the CDR3 DNA is retained, 33 bases long and in frame from the first base. V is clipped by 7 bases and J by 6 bases, and the sequence between their germline boundaries is 7 bases long. Via the germline V gene, CDR1 is MNHEY and CDR2 SVGAGI. TCR cDNA was made using 5'RACE template switching, a step that added a universal primer site and unique molecular identifiers. cDNA synthesis was primed from both the TCR alpha and TCR beta constant segments. Library amplification used two PCR steps, and the second PCR step added sample barcodes and sequencing adapters. Libraries were sequenced on Illumina HiSeq 2500 (2x100 bp) or NovaSeq (2x150 bp). Turning to the authors' computational methods: MIGEC was used to demultiplex reads and collapse the reads into UMI consensus sequences, and MiXCR was used for V(D)J alignment. Vaccine-responding clonotypes were defined with edgeR using replicate PBMC samples, requiring FDR below 0.01 and a log2 fold change above 5 up to day 15. CD4 or CD8 identity was assigned to each bulk clonotype according to whether the clonotype was present at higher abundance in the sequenced CD4 repertoire or the sequenced CD8 repertoire. TCRdb applied fastp at Q25 and MiXCR to the public reads, then kept only in-frame beta chains. Entries are consolidated by CDR3 protein sequence, retaining the most common genes and DNA. Here the V and J calls rest on TCRdb's processing, not on the authors' analysis. The sample contains approximately 510,000 distinct CDR3 sequences, less than 25% of them found a single time. The top ten constitute roughly a sixth of the sample.

The treatment or condition label of this sample denotes: live attenuated yellow fever vaccine strain. Two biological replicates of bulk PBMCs were collected at each blood-draw timepoint. A standard Ficoll-Paque protocol was used to isolate PBMCs from peripheral blood. RNA was extracted with TriZol from bulk PBMCs, CD4 and CD8 fractions, and dextramer-positive and dextramer-negative fractions. The chain links TRBV6-5 with TRBJ2-4, with the D gene not confidently named. This sequence originates from a man aged 18 to 35 who received the YFV17D yellow fever vaccine. The input for sequencing was PBMCs, taken 20 to 25 days after the first yellow fever vaccination. The CDR3 corresponds to CASMVGNIQYF. At the DNA level, the sequence is TGTGCCAGCATGGTGGGAAACATTCAGTACTTC.